This is a list of T cell receptor beta chains from one sample in a study of blood T cell repertoires in COVID-19. Sequencing used immunoSEQ multiplex PCR; TCRdb keeps in-frame clones, though not all of them. The data show hundreds of thousands of clones, with roughly 85% seen just once and around 0.97% held by the top ten. Sequencing was carried out using peripheral blood. These receptor sequences come from a man aged 35 to 55 with acute or convalescent COVID-19. CDR3s include the opening cysteine and the closing phenylalanine or tryptophan. A D gene is named only where the DNA matches it firmly. A row's size may be missing; if present it is once, few, many or a size class.

clone size,V gene,J gene,D gene,CDR3 DNA,CDR3 protein
.,TRBV4-2,TRBJ1-1,.,TGTGCCAGCAGAGCCGGAGGGTCTGAAGCTTTCTTT,CASRAGGSEAFF
.,TRBV9,TRBJ2-3,TRBD2,TGTGCCAGCAGCTTCGGCTGGAGAGCGGGGGCTCGCACAGATACGCAGTATTTT,CASSFGWRAGARTDTQYF
.,TRBV30,TRBJ2-7,TRBD1,TGTGCCTGGAGTGTCGGAACAGGGGCCTACGAGCAGTACTTC,CAWSVGTGAYEQYF
.,TRBV10-3,TRBJ1-3,TRBD1,TGTGCCATCAGTGGGGACAGGGTGAGAGGAAACACCATATATTTT,CAISGDRVRGNTIYF
.,TRBV7-2,TRBJ2-3,TRBD2,TGTGCCAGCAGCCCCTCCGTTGGGACTAGAGCTGATACGCAGTATTTT,CASSPSVGTRADTQYF
.,TRBV6-6,TRBJ1-3,.,TGTGCCAGCACCCTAAGTAAGCCGTTTGGAAACACCATATATTTT,CASTLSKPFGNTIYF
.,TRBV4-1,TRBJ1-2,TRBD1,TGCGCCAGCAGCCCATCGACAGGGGGCTATGGCTACACCTTC,CASSPSTGGYGYTF
.,TRBV6-5,TRBJ2-5,.,TGTGCCAGCAGTTCCCTAGGGGGTTTCGAGACCCAGTACTTC,CASSSLGGFETQYF
.,TRBV9,TRBJ2-1,.,TGTGCCAGCAGCGTAATAGGCATAGCCACATACAATGAGCAGTTCTTC,CASSVIGIATYNEQFF
once,TRBV7-6,TRBJ2-3,TRBD2,TGTGCCAGCAGCTTAGCGGCTAGCGGGGGCACAGATACGCAGTATTTT,CASSLAASGGTDTQYF
once,TRBV6-2/TRBV6-3,TRBJ1-6,TRBD1,TGTGCCAGCAGTTCCCGGGACAGGGGCTGGAGTTCACCCCTCCACTTT,CASSSRDRGWSSPLHF
.,TRBV9,TRBJ2-5,.,TGTGCCAGCAGCCCACCTAACGCTGAGACCCAGTACTTC,CASSPPNAETQYF
.,TRBV15,TRBJ1-6,.,TGTGCCACCAGCAGAGATCACAGCATCTATAATTCACCCCTCCACTTT,CATSRDHSIYNSPLHF
.,TRBV19,TRBJ1-2,.,TGTGCCAGTAGTGTACAGATATATGGCTACACCTTC,CASSVQIYGYTF
.,TRBV19,TRBJ1-4,.,TGTGCCAGTAGTTCCTACGGGGGGGTCCGAGGAGAAAAACTGTTTTTT,CASSSYGGVRGEKLFF
.,TRBV14,TRBJ1-1,TRBD1,TGTGCCAGCAGCCAAGTAGACAGGGGAACTGAAGCTTTCTTT,CASSQVDRGTEAFF
once,TRBV21-1,TRBJ1-5,.,TGTGCCAGCAGCCCGCGCAGGGGGCAGCCCCAGCATTTT,CASSPRRGQPQHF
.,TRBV11-3,TRBJ1-1,.,TGTGCCAGCATCCCTCTGGACAGACAGCTTATGAACACTGAAGCTTTCTTT,CASIPLDRQLMNTEAFF
once,TRBV6-2/TRBV6-3,TRBJ2-5,TRBD2,TGTGCCAGCAGTATAGCGGGGGGAACCCAAGAGACCCAGTACTTC,CASSIAGGTQETQYF
.,TRBV7-9,TRBJ1-1,.,TGTGCCAGCAGCCCGAGAGAGAACACTGAAGCTTTCTTT,CASSPRENTEAFF